A single sample is the source of the 15 T cell receptor beta chains below, sequenced in a study of control samples from healthy donors and cancer patients. Using immunoSEQ multiplex PCR, the repertoire was profiled, and TCRdb retains in-frame clones only, with some absent. The sample consists of around 200,000 clones, just under 95% of them appearing once. The specimen sequenced was blood. These receptors all come from a man younger than 35 in good health.

This sequence joins TRBV5-5 and TRBJ1-1; D ambiguous. Per germline, CDR1 SGHKS and CDR2 YYEKEE (reference sequence). Trimming pared 6 bases from V and 5 bases from J, leaving 14 bases between. CDR3 size: 13 residues. The CDR3 bases are TGTGCCAGCACCCGGGGAGGGCAAACTGAAGCTTTCTTT. This codes for CASTRGGQTEAFF.

The chain is built from TRBV5-1 and TRBJ2-3, with D possibly TRBD2 on 6 matching bases. Trimming pared 4 bases from V and 5 bases from J, leaving 14 bases between. The CDR3 has 14 residues. CDR1 and CDR2 from the germline V gene are SGHRS and YFSETQ. CDR3 loop: CASSRLDVKDTQYF. The DNA for the CDR3 is TGCGCCAGCAGCCGACTAGACGTTAAAGATACGCAGTATTTT.

V is TRBV5-1 and J is TRBJ2-7; 8 nucleotides line up with TRBD1. Germline V gene sequence: CDR1 SGHRS, CDR2 YFSETQ. The ends lost 0 bases at V and 9 bases at J; junction bases unmatched: 23. This CDR3 region has 19 residues. The CDR3 DNA sequence: TGCGCCAGCAGCTTGGCCGGCGTGGAAAAACAGGGGGTTGTTGTCGTGCAGTACTTC. Its protein product is CASSLAGVEKQGVVVVQYF.

The J gene is TRBJ2-7, the V gene TRBV19; 10 bases fit TRBD2. The V gene's germline CDR1 is LNHDA and CDR2 SQIVND (reference sequence). The V and J ends lost 3 bases and 3 bases, in that order; junction bases with no gene match: 2. The CDR3 consists of 14 residues. The CDR3 here is CASSIASGGYEQYF. The DNA of the CDR3 is TGTGCCAGTAGTATTGCTAGCGGGGGCTACGAGCAGTACTTC.

The V and J genes are TRBV2 and TRBJ2-1, with a tentative D call TRBD1 (6 bases). Germline-derived CDR1 and CDR2 are SNHLY and FYNNEI. Trimming took off 6 bases at V and 3 bases at J, with 21 bases between the two ends. The CDR3 contains 17 residues. CDR3 in DNA: TGTGCCAGCAGACCCCCACAAGGCAGGGGACGCTACAATGAGCAGTTCTTC. It translates to CASRPPQGRGRYNEQFF.

The chain employs TRBV29-1 and TRBJ2-1; a possible D gene is TRBD1 (6 bases). CDR1 and CDR2 from the germline V gene are SQVTM and ANQGSEA. CDR3 length: 14 residues. Trimming left V 7 bases short and J 1 base short, with 14 bases between. CDR3 in amino acids: CSGSDRSSYNEQFF. In DNA form, the CDR3 reads TGCAGCGGCTCAGACAGGTCGTCCTACAATGAGCAGTTCTTC.

This chain uses TRBV6-5 with TRBJ2-7, with 7 nucleotides matching TRBD2. CDR3 length equals 13 residues. The V and J ends lost 10 bases and 6 bases, in that order; junction bases with no gene match: 12. In germline, CDR1 is MNHEY, CDR2 SVGAGI. DNA for the CDR3: TGTGCCACCTCACTAACTGGGGGGGGCGAGCAGTACTTC. Translating gives CATSLTGGGEQYF.

The chain recombines TRBV7-3 with TRBJ1-1; D is uncertain. The V end was cut by 3 bases, the J end by 0 bases, with 5 bases between. Germline CDR1 reads SGHTA; CDR2 reads FQGTGA. The CDR3 sequence is 13 residues long. Written as DNA, the CDR3 is TGTGCCAGCAGCTTCTCCCTGAACACTGAAGCTTTCTTT. Translating gives CASSFSLNTEAFF. Together with reference TRBV7-3 and TRBJ1-1, the CDR3 gives the full variable domain: GAGVSQTPSNKVTEKGKYVELRCDPISGHTALYWYRQSLGQGPEFLIYFQGTGAADDSGLPNDRFFAVRPEGSVSTLKIQRTERGDSAVYLCASSFSLNTEAFFGQGTRLTVV.

The chain carries TRBV6-5 and TRBJ2-7; tentatively, D is TRBD1 (5 bases). V was trimmed by 7 bases and J by 1 base, leaving 8 bases between them. The CDR3 loop spans 12 amino acids. Germline V lookup: CDR1 MNHEY, CDR2 SVGAGI. The CDR3 region is CASKDKSYEQYF. The CDR3 DNA follows: TGTGCCAGCAAGGACAAGTCCTACGAGCAGTACTTC.

The chain joins TRBV18 to TRBJ1-1; maybe TRBD1 (6 bases). Germline values: CDR1 KGHSH, CDR2 LQKENI. V lost 6 bases to trimming and J lost 4 bases, with 12 bases between them. The CDR3 contains 13 residues. The CDR3 region is CASSRTAPTEAFF. DNA of the CDR3: TGTGCCAGCTCCCGGACAGCCCCCACTGAAGCTTTCTTT. The whole variable domain, filled in from reference TRBV18 and TRBJ1-1, reads NAGVMQNPRHLVRRRGQEARLRCSPMKGHSHVYWYRQLPEEGLKFMVYLQKENIIDESGMPKERFSAEFPKEGPSILRIQQVVRGDSAAYFCASSRTAPTEAFFGQGTRLTVV.

The chain carries TRBV19 and TRBJ1-6, with 10 bases fitting TRBD1. The length of the CDR3 is 17 residues. The ends lost 3 bases at V and 2 bases at J; junction bases unmatched: 4. The V gene's germline CDR1 is LNHDA and CDR2 SQIVND (reference sequence). This CDR3 reads CASSIRQGATYNSPLHF. The CDR3 bases are TGTGCCAGTAGTATCCGACAGGGGGCCACCTATAATTCACCCCTCCACTTT. The full variable domain, completed using reference TRBV19 and TRBJ1-6, is DGGITQSPKYLFRKEGQNVTLSCEQNLNHDAMYWYRQDPGQGLRLIYYSQIVNDFQKGDIAEGYSVSREKKESFPLTVTSAQKNPTAFYLCASSIRQGATYNSPLHFGNGTRLTVT.

The chain combines TRBV4-2 with TRBJ2-2, with D unresolved. CDR3 size: 14 residues. CDR1 and CDR2 (germline): LGHNA, YNFKEQ. V lost 1 base to trimming and J lost 6 bases, with 9 bases between them. CDR3 in DNA: TGTGCCAGCAGCCAAGTGATACGGGCCGGGGAGCTGTTTTTT. Residues: CASSQVIRAGELFF.

The CDR3 DNA follows: TGTGCCAGCACATCAGGAATTCACAATGAGCAGTTCTTC. Amino acids: CASTSGIHNEQFF. This sequence joins TRBV2 and TRBJ2-1; D ambiguous. V was trimmed by 7 bases and J by 5 bases, leaving 12 bases between them. The CDR3 runs 13 residues. Germline lookup yields CDR1 SNHLY and CDR2 FYNNEI.

The J gene is TRBJ2-4, the V gene TRBV5-1; 9 bases match TRBD2. The CDR3 contains 15 residues. V was clipped by 4 bases and J by 1 base; unmatched bases: 3. Germline V gene data show CDR1 as SGHRS and CDR2 as YFSETQ. CDR3 sequence: CASSRGGAAKNIQYF. Here the CDR3 DNA reads TGCGCCAGCAGCCGCGGGGGGGCTGCCAAAAACATTCAGTACTTC.

This rearrangement joins TRBV10-3 to TRBJ1-1; TRBD1 matches at 8 bases. J was trimmed by 5 bases and V by 11 bases; bases with no gene match: 10. Germline lookup yields CDR1 ENHRY and CDR2 SYGVKD. This CDR3 has 13 residues. Here the CDR3 reads CAAKQGERTEAFF. The CDR3 DNA sequence: TGTGCCGCAAAACAGGGGGAGAGGACTGAAGCTTTCTTT.